This TCR beta chain was observed in a study of cytomegalovirus exposure and HLA in healthy donors. Broader study findings: A later analysis found that most CMV-associated TCR beta chains appeared HLA-restricted. Several of the most significant clusters appeared linked to common viral pathogens, based on a later analysis.

CDR3 size: 14 residues. V shed 1 base, J shed 12 bases, and the junction held 8 bases outside the gene matches. Germline CDR1 is MGHRA and CDR2 is YSYEKL. Both 60 Vbeta primers and 13 Jbeta primers went into the PCR. Profiling relied on immunoSEQ multiplex PCR, and the TCRdb table lists in-frame clones only, not all of them. The repertoire consists of about 160,000 clones, with roughly 80% occurring once and the leading ten covering under 4%. Worth noting for this clone: Its cognate antigen is unknown.

The TCR was taken from a woman between 40 and 50 years old in good health and CMV-seronegative. The V gene is TRBV4-1, the J gene TRBJ2-1, with 8 bases lining up with TRBD1. Sequenced: PBMCs. The chain's CDR3 is CASSQGDSGGRQFF. CDR3 DNA: TGCGCCAGCAGCCAAGGCGACTCAGGGGGCCGGCAGTTCTTC.